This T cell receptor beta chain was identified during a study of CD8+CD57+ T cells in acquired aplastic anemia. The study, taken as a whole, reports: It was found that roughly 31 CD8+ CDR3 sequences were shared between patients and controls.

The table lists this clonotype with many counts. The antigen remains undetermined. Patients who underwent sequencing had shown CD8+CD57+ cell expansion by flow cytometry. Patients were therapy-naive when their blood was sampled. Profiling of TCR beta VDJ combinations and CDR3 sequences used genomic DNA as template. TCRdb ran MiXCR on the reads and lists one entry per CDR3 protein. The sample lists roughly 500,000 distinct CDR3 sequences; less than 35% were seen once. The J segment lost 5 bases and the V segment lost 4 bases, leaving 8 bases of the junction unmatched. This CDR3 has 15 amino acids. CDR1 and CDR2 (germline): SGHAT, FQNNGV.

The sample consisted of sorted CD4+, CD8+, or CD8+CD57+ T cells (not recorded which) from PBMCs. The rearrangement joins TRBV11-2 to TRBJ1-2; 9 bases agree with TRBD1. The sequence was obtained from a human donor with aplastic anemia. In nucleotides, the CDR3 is TGTGCCAGCAGCTACGCCACAGGGGGCGGGTATGGCTACACCTTC. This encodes CASSYATGGGYGYTF.